This paragraph covers one T cell receptor beta chain sequence. V was pared by 2 bases and J by 2 bases, with 3 bases of the junction left unmatched. CDR1 MGHRA and CDR2 YSYEKL come from the germline V gene. The CDR3 covers 14 residues. This record comes from a study of T cell changes during pregnancy in multiple sclerosis. Sequencing used immunoSEQ multiplex PCR; TCRdb keeps in-frame clones, though not all of them. Among roughly 58,000 clones listed, 90% to 95% were seen once. This specimen was CD8+ T cells from peripheral blood mononuclear cells, taken in the third trimester of pregnancy. The receptor comes from a female donor with multiple sclerosis, enrolled in a pregnancy study. The chain employs TRBV4-1 and TRBJ2-7; TRBD1 matches 7 bases. CDR3 in amino acids: CASSQFQGAYEQYF. The CDR3 nucleotides read TGCGCCAGCAGCCAATTCCAGGGGGCCTACGAGCAGTACTTC.